The clone carrying this TCR beta chain has only one observation. Trimming stripped 0 bases from V and 1 base from J, with 15 bases between. Germline lookup yields CDR1 MGHRA and CDR2 YSYEKL. CDR3 length: 17 residues. In the original workflow: Reference gene primer amplification in the assay estimated nucleated cell counts. Sequencing was performed with immunoSEQ multiplex PCR; in TCRdb, only in-frame clones are kept and a portion is missing. V and J calls and clone size come straight from that table; D and trimming were deduced from the DNA. Of more than 200,000 clones in the sample, approximately 80% were seen once. The sample is drawn from a study of blood T cell repertoires in COVID-19. Whole-study context: Italy, Spain and the United States were the sources of the convalescent and acute COVID-19 samples. The cDNA or gDNA used as material had been derived from T cells, B-cell-depleted T cells, or PBMCs.

The V and J genes are TRBV4-1 and TRBJ2-5, with D unresolved. The receptor was derived from a man aged 80 or over with acute or convalescent COVID-19. Sequencing was performed on peripheral blood. The CDR3 DNA reads as TGCGCCAGCAGCCAAGAGCGAGACTCAATCCTCCAAGAGACCCAGTACTTC. The encoded protein is CASSQERDSILQETQYF.